The 18 T cell receptor beta chains below all came from one sample that was sequenced in a study of shared clonotypes between healthy human individuals. The method was immunoSEQ multiplex PCR; TCRdb's version includes in-frame clones alone and lacks a portion of them. The sample holds about 380,000 clones, about 96% seen once. The sequenced material came from memory CD8+ T cells sorted from blood. As to subset: CD45RO+ cells pooled with CCR7-negative TemRA cells. The receptors derive from a man aged 30 to 45 in good health.

The V and J genes are TRBV21-1 and TRBJ2-3; the table's D gene call, TRBD2, was not cross checked with the DNA. TRBV21-1 is noted as a pseudogene. This CDR3 spans 15 amino acids. CDR3 loop: CASSKGLAGTDTQYF. Written as DNA, the CDR3 is TGTGCCAGCAGCAAGGGACTAGCGGGCACAGATACGCAGTATTTT.

V gene TRBV5-1 combines with J gene TRBJ2-3; D is undetermined. This CDR3 has 13 amino acids. The V and J ends lost 4 bases and 5 bases respectively, with 11 bases between them. Looked up from germline, CDR1 is SGHRS and CDR2 is YFSETQ. CDR3 sequence reads: CASSTTTEDTQYF. The CDR3 coding sequence is TGCGCCAGCAGCACCACCACAGAAGATACGCAGTATTTT.

The rearrangement links TRBV19 to TRBJ2-1; no definite D call. Deletions cut 3 bases from V and 3 bases from J, with 6 bases between. Germline CDR1 reads LNHDA; CDR2 reads SQIVND (reference sequence). This CDR3 is 13 amino acids long. CDR3 DNA: TGTGCCAGTAGTATCGCAGACTACAATGAGCAGTTCTTC. It encodes CASSIADYNEQFF.

CDR3 coding DNA: TGTGCCAGCAGCTCACGGGGGGTTGAGCAGTTCTTC. Its protein product is CASSSRGVEQFF. This chain connects TRBV5-6 to TRBJ2-1; 7 positions match TRBD2. From germline, CDR1 is SGHDT and CDR2 YYEEEE. The CDR3 loop spans 12 amino acids. Trimming cost V 3 bases and J 9 bases; bases outside gene matches: 3. The full variable domain, rest sourced from reference TRBV5-6 and TRBJ2-1, is DAGVTQSPTHLIKTRGQQVTLRCSPKSGHDTVSWYQQALGQGPQFIFQYYEEEERQRGNFPDRFSGHQFPNYSSELNVNALLLGDSALYLCASSSRGVEQFFGPGTRLTVL.

The chain carries TRBV28 and TRBJ1-1; 9 bases match TRBD1. V was clipped by 6 bases and J by 5 bases; unmatched bases: 13. The CDR3 extends over 16 amino acids. Germline CDR1 MDHEN, CDR2 SYDVKM. The CDR3 coding sequence is TGTGCCAGCAGAATTCTCCGTGGACAGGGGTTGACTGAAGCTTTCTTT. Its protein product is CASRILRGQGLTEAFF.

The DNA of the CDR3 is TGTGCCAGTAGTATGTTAGCGGGAAGCACAGATACGCAGTATTTT. Translation gives CASSMLAGSTDTQYF. The chain is built from TRBV19 and TRBJ2-3; 8 nucleotides match TRBD2. The CDR3 totals 15 residues. Germline CDR1 LNHDA, CDR2 SQIVND (reference sequence). The trim removed 3 bases at V and 0 bases at J, leaving 2 bases unmatched. Based on the CDR3 plus reference TRBV19 and TRBJ2-3, the full variable domain is DGGITQSPKYLFRKEGQNVTLSCEQNLNHDAMYWYRQDPGQGLRLIYYSQIVNDFQKGDIAEGYSVSREKKESFPLTVTSAQKNPTAFYLCASSMLAGSTDTQYFGPGTRLTVL.

The chain couples TRBV30 to TRBJ2-1, with D perhaps matching TRBD2 (5 bases). This CDR3 is 16 amino acids long. Trimming removed 2 bases at V and 0 bases at J, with 14 bases between. Germline V gene sequence: CDR1 GTSNPN, CDR2 SVGIG (reference sequence). CDR3 in DNA: TGTGCCTGGAGTCTCCCGATCCTAGCCTCCTACAATGAGCAGTTCTTC. It is translated as CAWSLPILASYNEQFF.

The V and J genes are TRBV28 and TRBJ2-7, with 9 bases identical to TRBD1. V shed 2 bases, J shed 7 bases, and the junction held 9 bases outside the gene matches. The V gene's germline CDR1 is MDHEN and CDR2 SYDVKM. The CDR3 covers 15 residues. CDR3 DNA sequence: TGTGCCAGCAGTTTACAAGGACAGGGGTTGCGGGAGCAGTACTTC. It is translated as CASSLQGQGLREQYF.

The V and J genes are TRBV5-4 and TRBJ2-3; the D is unclear. The length of the CDR3 is 13 residues. Trimming shortened V by 0 bases and J by 6 bases, and 8 bases separated the two germline ends. Germline CDR1 and CDR2: SGHNT and YYREEE (reference sequence). For the CDR3, the DNA is TGTGCCAGCAGCTTGGCCATGAGGGATACGCAGTATTTT. Translating gives CASSLAMRDTQYF.

CDR3 loop: CASKLRESSYNEQFF. In DNA form, the CDR3 reads TGCGCCAGCAAATTGCGAGAAAGCTCCTACAATGAGCAGTTCTTC. J is TRBJ2-1 and V is TRBV5-1; the D is unclear. Germline CDR1 is SGHRS and CDR2 is YFSETQ. The CDR3 covers 15 residues. V lost 6 bases, J lost 0 bases, and 13 bases lay in between. Supplemented by reference TRBV5-1 and TRBJ2-1, the full variable domain reads KAGVTQTPRYLIKTRGQQVTLSCSPISGHRSVSWYQQTPGQGLQFLFEYFSETQRNKGNFPGRFSGRQFSNSRSEMNVSTLELGDSALYLCASKLRESSYNEQFFGPGTRLTVL.

Concerning this clone: At one boundary the junction diverges from the germline segment, which might be a read error. The rearrangement joins TRBV19 to TRBJ2-1, with 12 bases aligning to TRBD2. Germline CDR1 LNHDA, CDR2 SQIVND (reference sequence). This CDR3 comprises 17 residues. The CDR3 protein is CASRGTSGFPSYNGQFF. CDR3 DNA: TGTGCCAGCCGGGGGACTAGCGGGTTCCCCTCCTACAATGGGCAGTTCTTC.

The chain is built from TRBV6-6 and TRBJ1-1; D is unclear. The V gene's germline CDR1 is MNHNY and CDR2 SVGAGI (reference sequence). V lost 5 bases and J lost 0, with 1 base in between. The length of the CDR3 is 11 residues. The CDR3 coding sequence is TGTGCCAGCAGTGTGAACACTGAAGCTTTCTTT. Translating gives CASSVNTEAFF.

The chain couples TRBV6-1 to TRBJ1-5; no clear D. The CDR3 sequence is 14 residues long. Trimming took 9 bases from V and 2 from J, leaving 14 bases between them. Germline CDR1 and CDR2: MNHNS and SASEGT. This CDR3 is CASVYYSGNQPQHF. The CDR3 DNA is TGTGCCAGTGTCTATTACAGCGGCAATCAGCCCCAGCATTTT.

The J gene is TRBJ1-1, the V gene TRBV6-1, with 7 bases identical to TRBD1. The CDR3 length is 14 residues. Germline CDR1 reads MNHNS; CDR2 reads SASEGT. After removal of 7 bases from V and 0 bases from J, the junction contained 5 bases not matched to a gene. This CDR3 is CASIGDRVNTEAFF. The CDR3, as DNA: TGTGCCAGCATCGGAGACAGGGTGAACACTGAAGCTTTCTTT.

The chain has TRBV2 and TRBJ1-1; 11 positions match TRBD1. V gave up 5 bases and J gave up 11 bases; unmatched junction bases: 4. The CDR3 length is 12 residues. Germline CDR1 SNHLY, CDR2 FYNNEI. The CDR3 sequence: CASSKDRGLAFF. In nucleotides, the CDR3 is TGTGCCAGCAGTAAGGACAGGGGGCTGGCTTTCTTT.

The chain recombines TRBV21-1 with TRBJ1-2. TRBV21-1 is annotated as a pseudogene. The CDR3 covers 17 residues. The CDR3: CASSKPHRQGGVFGYTF. CDR3 sequence (DNA): TGTGCCAGCAGCAAACCCCATAGACAGGGAGGGGTCTTTGGCTACACCTTC.

This chain connects TRBV14 to TRBJ2-7; 10 nucleotides agree with TRBD2. The CDR3 is 18 amino acids. In germline, CDR1 is SGHDN, CDR2 FVKESK. V lost 4 bases to trimming and J lost 3 bases; unmatched junction nucleotides: 15. In DNA form, the CDR3 reads TGTGCCAGCAGCCCCCTAGCGGGAGAGGGCTTAGGGCACTACGAGCAGTACTTC. Residues: CASSPLAGEGLGHYEQYF.

This clone was recorded only once. This chain links TRBV13 with TRBJ2-7; a weak D match, TRBD1 (6 bases). The CDR3 runs 14 residues. CDR1 is PRHDT and CDR2 is FYEKMQ in the germline V gene (reference sequence). V was cut by 1 base and J by 2 bases, with 9 bases left in between. CDR3 protein: CASSLDGQTYEQYF. CDR3 DNA sequence: TGTGCCAGCAGCTTAGATGGACAGACCTACGAGCAGTACTTC.